This section outlines one T cell receptor beta chain sequence together with its context. Its antigen is not identified. The V segment lost 3 bases and the J segment 5 bases; nucleotides outside the gene matches: 7. This CDR3 contains 15 residues. Germline V gene lookup returns CDR1 SGDLS and CDR2 YYNGEE. The sample comes from a study of CD8 T cells in Susac syndrome. Study-level results: No clonal expansion appeared among CD4+ T cells in Susac patients.

RNA, at about 0.45 to 1 ug, was reverse transcribed with random hexamers. MiXCR was run by TCRdb on the immunoSEQ multiplex PCR reads, yielding one entry per CDR3 protein. The sample holds about 210,000 distinct CDR3 sequences, less than 95% seen once. The source of this sequence is a human donor with Susac syndrome. Material: CD4+ T cells from PBMCs. The J gene is TRBJ2-3, the V gene TRBV9; 9 bases align to TRBD2. The chain's CDR3 is CASSDLAGAGDTQYF. The CDR3 nucleotides are TGTGCCAGCAGCGACTTAGCGGGGGCAGGAGATACGCAGTATTTT.